This entry describes one TCR beta chain. The antigen is undetermined. Time point denoted: week 47, end of study. The study gave 300 ug of mutant IDH1 20-mer peptide per vaccine dose, with topical imiquimod. This sample was taken from a study of a mutant IDH1 vaccine in newly diagnosed glioma. Study-level information: Vaccinations were initiated 4-6 weeks following radiotherapy alone, or were given together with temozolomide cycles. Held at week 35, visit V12 was the safety follow-up, and visit V13 followed at week 47. Study observations and caveats: Evidence of vaccine-induced immune responses was documented in nearly 95% of patients.

Assay: immunoSEQ multiplex PCR; the TCRdb copy retains only in-frame clones and omits some. The sample holds 84,000 or so clones, roughly four fifths seen once. The CDR3 sequence is 13 residues long. Germline CDR1 MNHEY, CDR2 SVGAGI. Trimming pared 8 bases from V and 6 bases from J, leaving 14 bases between. The starting material was PBMCs, obtained from a glioma patient whose treatment included an IDH1 peptide vaccine. J is TRBJ1-5 and V is TRBV6-5; possibly TRBD1 for D (5 bases). The receptor's source is a man aged 40-49 years with glioma. DNA for the CDR3: TGTGCCAGCGGTTTGCAGGGTGGTCAGCCCCAGCATTTT. This encodes CASGLQGGQPQHF.